Listed below are T cell receptor beta chains from one sample, sequenced in a study of blood T cell repertoires in COVID-19. Profiling relied on immunoSEQ multiplex PCR, and the TCRdb table lists in-frame clones only, not all of them. This sample carries roughly 97,000 clones, 85% to 90% of them seen once, and the ten largest clones take 5.1%. The sample consisted of peripheral blood. Receptors were obtained from a human donor in a cohort sampled during active COVID-19. CDR3s include the opening cysteine and the closing phenylalanine or tryptophan.

CDR3 protein	J gene	CDR3 length	V gene
CASSQAWTGVETQYF	TRBJ2-5	15	TRBV14
CASSQRGQNTEAFF	TRBJ1-1	14	TRBV5-1
CASRAGTVSEKLFF	TRBJ1-4	14	TRBV2
CASSLGQLETQYF	TRBJ2-5	13	TRBV28
CASASGSVYNEQFF	TRBJ2-1	14	TRBV28
CASRNLRTGGNTIYF	TRBJ1-3	15	TRBV6-5
CASGLGQTHWPQHF	TRBJ1-5	14	TRBV12-5
CASSLVAGGSGYEQYF	TRBJ2-7	16	TRBV5-1
CASSQDRGSHEQYF	TRBJ2-7	14	TRBV4-3
CASSYSGRATEAFF	TRBJ1-1	14	TRBV6-2/TRBV6-3
CASSSQGLAVYNEQFF	TRBJ2-1	16	TRBV6-6
CASSMTIRGQGYNEQFF	TRBJ2-1	17	TRBV19
CASSRDFKSQYF	TRBJ2-7	12	TRBV18
CASSFGGTEQYF	TRBJ2-7	12	TRBV12-3/TRBV12-4
CASSSGLAGGTGELFF	TRBJ2-2	16	TRBV2
CASSPRTGVNTGELFF	TRBJ2-2	16	TRBV18
CASSVEAGGRFGEQFF	TRBJ2-1	16	TRBV9
CNAGAHYGYTF	TRBJ1-2	11	TRBV20-1
CASRGTSGRLYEQYF	TRBJ2-7	15	TRBV6-5
CASSQDSRSGSAYEQYF	TRBJ2-7	17	TRBV4-2
CASSTPWGGPETQYF	TRBJ2-5	15	TRBV7-8
CASRIGTSGRTEQYF	TRBJ2-7	15	TRBV19
CASSILVGALTGQPQHF	TRBJ1-5	17	TRBV19
CASSLLAGGGTDTQYF	TRBJ2-3	16	TRBV7-2
CASSSPGQGLSYEQYF	TRBJ2-7	16	TRBV28
CAWSKEAGGYTF	TRBJ1-2	12	TRBV30
CASSLAQGPKGEKLFF	TRBJ1-4	16	TRBV7-9
CASSQDPASGAYEQYF	TRBJ2-7	16	TRBV3-1/TRBV3-2